This entry features one T cell receptor (beta chain) sequence. The antigen remains unidentified. The patients all showed relapse after autologous stem cell transplantation, while their brentuximab vedotin exposure varied. This specimen comes from a study of PD-1 blockade in classical Hodgkin lymphoma. As for the study in general: The patients were dosed with nivolumab 3 mg/kg, infused intravenously every 2 weeks.

Whole-study findings and limits: Newly diagnosed patients had baseline TCR diversity that was reportedly lower than that of healthy donors.

Sequencing used immunoSEQ multiplex PCR; TCRdb keeps in-frame clones, though not all of them. The repertoire holds about 84,000 clones, approximately 88% seen once, with 20% to 25% in the top ten. The source was peripheral blood mononuclear cells (PBMCs), collected at baseline. This sequence originates from a human donor with classical Hodgkin lymphoma.

CDR3 sequence (DNA): TGTGCCACCCCTCTCCGGACAGGTGGAGGCAATGAGCAGTTCTTC. Encoded protein: CATPLRTGGGNEQFF. The chain joins TRBV6-5 to TRBJ2-1; 7 bases match TRBD1. The germline CDR1 and CDR2 sequences are MNHEY and SVGAGI. J gave up 6 bases and V 10 bases, and 15 bases lay outside the gene matches. This CDR3 spans 15 amino acids.